Shown below are 31 T cell receptor beta chains from a single sample sequenced in a study of OX40 agonist ivuxolimab in advanced cancers. Measured with immunoSEQ multiplex PCR; TCRdb has only the in-frame clones, and not every one. This table has 95,000 or so clones, about 90% appearing once. The sequencing used CD4+ or CD8+ T cells sorted from blood, collected in a trial of the OX40 agonist ivuxolimab. The source is an adult with an advanced solid tumor such as melanoma, head and neck, liver or kidney cancer.

This chain uses TRBV5-6 with TRBJ2-7; D is ambiguous. Looked up from germline, CDR1 is SGHDT and CDR2 is YYEEEE. This CDR3 spans 14 amino acids. Trimming stripped 7 bases from V and 1 base from J, with 15 bases between. CDR3 nucleotide sequence: TGTGCCAGCGGTGGCGCAGGCGAATCCTACGAGCAGTACTTC. This translates into CASGGAGESYEQYF.

The rearrangement joins TRBV6-5 to TRBJ1-2; possibly TRBD1 for D (5 bases). The CDR3 length is 14 residues. CDR1 and CDR2 from the germline V gene are MNHEY and SVGAGI. V was shortened by 5 bases and J by 0 bases, with 10 bases between the two germline ends. The CDR3 loop is CASSDAGSNYGYTF. The CDR3 nucleotides are TGTGCCAGCAGTGACGCAGGGTCTAACTATGGCTACACCTTC.

J is TRBJ1-1 and V is TRBV30; D unclear. The CDR3 extends over 14 amino acids. V was cut by 1 base and J by 5 bases, with 14 bases left in between. Germline V lookup: CDR1 GTSNPN, CDR2 SVGIG (reference sequence). The CDR3 loop is CAWSGEGIGTEAFF. The DNA for the CDR3 is TGTGCCTGGAGTGGAGAGGGAATAGGGACTGAAGCTTTCTTT.

The rearrangement links TRBV6-1 to TRBJ2-5; TRBD2 matches at 8 bases. After removal of 3 bases from V and 4 bases from J, the junction contained 10 bases not matched to a gene. Germline CDR1 MNHNS, CDR2 SASEGT. The CDR3 totals 16 residues. CDR3 region: CASSEVPGGLRETQYF. The DNA for the CDR3 is TGTGCCAGCAGTGAGGTCCCGGGAGGGTTGCGAGAGACCCAGTACTTC.

The chain has TRBV7-9 and TRBJ2-7; a weak D match, TRBD1 (5 bases). CDR1 is SEHNR and CDR2 is FQNEAQ in the germline V gene (reference sequence). The length of the CDR3 is 14 residues. V was clipped by 1 base and J by 6 bases, with 13 bases between them. This chain's CDR3 is CASSLGQSAAEQYF. CDR3 nucleotides: TGTGCCAGCAGCTTAGGACAGTCGGCGGCCGAGCAGTACTTC.

As concerns this clone: The junction differs from germline at one of its ends, possibly a read error. The genes are TRBV27 and TRBJ2-5; a possible D gene is TRBD1 (6 bases). Germline V CDR1 and CDR2: MNHEY, SMNVEV (reference sequence). The CDR3 runs 17 residues. Here the CDR3 DNA reads TGTGCCGGCAGTTTATCGCTTCGGAGTGGAGTGGCAGGGGCCCAGTACTTC. This encodes CAGSLSLRSGVAGAQYF.

This chain connects TRBV2 to TRBJ1-1; tentatively, D is TRBD1 (5 bases). Germline assignment: CDR1 SNHLY and CDR2 FYNNEI. V lost 7 bases to trimming and J lost 4 bases, with 10 bases between them. The CDR3 consists of 12 residues. The CDR3 DNA is TGTGCCAGCACGCTTGGGGGCACTGAAGCTTTCTTT. It codes for CASTLGGTEAFF.

The rearrangement links TRBV19 to TRBJ1-1; unclear D gene. Trimming left V 6 bases short and J 5 bases short, with 16 bases between. CDR3 length: 14 residues. Germline assignment: CDR1 LNHDA and CDR2 SQIVND (reference sequence). CDR3 nucleotide sequence: TGTGCCAGTAGCCCTTTACGGGCCGGAACTGAAGCTTTCTTT. It translates to CASSPLRAGTEAFF.

The gene calls are TRBV11-2 and TRBJ1-1; 8 bases map to TRBD1. Germline loops: CDR1 SGHAT, CDR2 FQNNGV. CDR3 length equals 15 residues. Trimming at V came to 5 bases and at J to 5 bases, leaving 10 bases not matched to a gene. The CDR3 is CASSPGTGGRTEAFF. In nucleotides, the CDR3 is TGTGCCAGCAGCCCCGGGACAGGCGGTAGGACTGAAGCTTTCTTT. Variable domain in full (rest from reference TRBV11-2 and TRBJ1-1): EAGVAQSPRYKIIEKRQSVAFWCNPISGHATLYWYQQILGQGPKLLIQFQNNGVVDDSQLPKDRFSAERLKGVDSTLKIQPAKLEDSAVYLCASSPGTGGRTEAFFGQGTRLTVV.

The gene calls are TRBV21-1 and TRBJ2-5; the tabulated D call, TRBD2, remains unverified against the DNA. TRBV21-1 has pseudogene status. The CDR3 is made up of 16 amino acids. In DNA form, the CDR3 reads TGTGCCAGCAGCAAAATTAGCGGGGGGTCACAAGAGACCCAGTACTTC. It specifies CASSKISGGSQETQYF.

The rearrangement links TRBV11-2 to TRBJ1-1; D is possibly TRBD1 (5 bases). V lost 2 bases and J 4 bases, leaving 11 bases between the germline ends. The CDR3 has 14 amino acids. CDR1 is SGHAT, CDR2 FQNNGV, per germline. CDR3 sequence: CASSLRGVLTEAFF. The CDR3 nucleotides are TGTGCCAGCAGCTTACGAGGGGTCCTCACTGAAGCTTTCTTT. The full variable domain, in which reference TRBV11-2 and TRBJ1-1 provide the parts outside the CDR3, is EAGVAQSPRYKIIEKRQSVAFWCNPISGHATLYWYQQILGQGPKLLIQFQNNGVVDDSQLPKDRFSAERLKGVDSTLKIQPAKLEDSAVYLCASSLRGVLTEAFFGQGTRLTVV.

This chain uses TRBV9 with TRBJ2-3; D is unresolved. Germline V CDR1 and CDR2: SGDLS, YYNGEE. The CDR3 spans 15 residues. The ends were cut back, 4 bases at V and 0 bases at J, with 12 bases in the middle. Written as DNA, the CDR3 is TGTGCCAGCAGCATCTCTACCACTAGCACAGATACGCAGTATTTT. Amino acids: CASSISTTSTDTQYF.

The chain recombines TRBV5-1 with TRBJ2-3; 9 bases are shared with TRBD2. CDR3 size: 16 residues. The V and J ends lost 0 bases and 6 bases, in that order; junction bases with no gene match: 8. Germline V lookup: CDR1 SGHRS, CDR2 YFSETQ. The CDR3 here is CASSLAGGRAWDTQYF. CDR3 bases: TGCGCCAGCAGCTTGGCTGGCGGGAGGGCCTGGGATACGCAGTATTTT.

The chain combines TRBV6-1 with TRBJ2-3; the D is unclear. Between the trimmed V and J ends, which lost 2 bases and 4 bases, there was a span of 7 bases. Germline-derived CDR1 and CDR2 are MNHNS and SASEGT. CDR3 length equals 13 residues. DNA for the CDR3: TGTGCCAGCAGTGAAACCGGAGCAGATACGCAGTATTTT. It specifies CASSETGADTQYF.

The gene calls are TRBV30 and TRBJ1-1, with D perhaps matching TRBD1 (6 bases). Trimming cost V 4 bases and J 5 bases, with 23 bases left between them. From germline, CDR1 is GTSNPN and CDR2 SVGIG (reference sequence). The CDR3 loop spans 16 amino acids. The CDR3 protein is CAWKTLGRGYATEAFF. DNA of the CDR3: TGTGCCTGGAAGACCCTGGGCAGGGGTTATGCGACTGAAGCTTTCTTT.

The V gene is TRBV5-6, the J gene TRBJ2-1; D remains unclear. Trimming left V 0 bases short and J 9 bases short, with 4 bases between. This CDR3 comprises 11 residues. Germline V gives CDR1 SGHDT, CDR2 YYEEEE. CDR3 nucleotides: TGTGCCAGCAGCTTGGCCGTTGAGCAGTTCTTC. Translation gives CASSLAVEQFF. Looking up the rest from reference TRBV5-6 and TRBJ2-1 gives the full variable domain: DAGVTQSPTHLIKTRGQQVTLRCSPKSGHDTVSWYQQALGQGPQFIFQYYEEEERQRGNFPDRFSGHQFPNYSSELNVNALLLGDSALYLCASSLAVEQFFGPGTRLTVL.

The chain uses TRBV30 and TRBJ1-1; D might be TRBD1 (5 bases). Germline V lookup: CDR1 GTSNPN, CDR2 SVGIG (reference sequence). Trimming took 5 bases from V and 1 from J, leaving 5 bases between them. The CDR3 is made up of 11 amino acids. DNA for the CDR3: TGTGCCTGGCAGGGGAACACTGAAGCTTTCTTT. This translates into CAWQGNTEAFF.

This sequence joins TRBV2 and TRBJ2-7; D gene unclear. Germline V gene sequence: CDR1 SNHLY, CDR2 FYNNEI. V lost 3 bases and J lost 6, with 15 bases in between. The CDR3 totals 14 residues. This chain's CDR3 is CASSETRRPGEQYF. The CDR3 DNA sequence: TGTGCCAGCAGTGAGACACGCCGGCCGGGCGAGCAGTACTTC.

In this sample, this clone turned up a few times. The gene calls are TRBV4-1 and TRBJ1-2; possible D gene TRBD1, 6 bases. The CDR3 loop spans 15 amino acids. V dropped 1 base and J dropped 5 bases, with 14 bases sitting between them. CDR1 and CDR2 (germline): MGHRA, YSYEKL. In DNA form, the CDR3 reads TGCGCCAGCAGCCAAGTTGGGGGGCGTTGGTATGGCTACACCTTC. The encoded protein is CASSQVGGRWYGYTF.

The rearrangement links TRBV7-2 to TRBJ2-1; 8 bases are a match to TRBD2. V lost 4 bases, J lost 7 bases, and 6 bases stayed unmatched. Per the germline V gene, CDR1 is SGHTA and CDR2 is FQGNSA. CDR3 length equals 14 residues. Here the CDR3 reads CASSSYGTRNEQFF. The DNA of the CDR3 is TGTGCCAGCAGCTCCTACGGGACTAGGAATGAGCAGTTCTTC.

V is TRBV2 and J is TRBJ2-1; D is undetermined. Deletions cut 10 bases from V and 0 bases from J, with 10 bases between. CDR1 and CDR2 (germline): SNHLY, FYNNEI. There are 13 residues in the CDR3. CDR3 region: CATHMSSYNEQFF. For the CDR3, the DNA is TGTGCCACCCACATGAGCTCCTACAATGAGCAGTTCTTC.

The chain recombines TRBV6-6 with TRBJ1-1, with D unclear. CDR1 MNHNY and CDR2 SVGAGI come from the germline V gene (reference sequence). The CDR3 spans 11 residues. The V end lost 9 bases, the J end lost 5 bases, and 10 bases lay between the germline ends. This CDR3 is CASSGRTEAFF. In DNA form, the CDR3 reads TGTGCCAGTTCGGGTAGGACTGAAGCTTTCTTT.

V gene TRBV9 combines with J gene TRBJ1-1; no clear D gene. The CDR3 is 14 amino acids. Germline lookup yields CDR1 SGDLS and CDR2 YYNGEE. V lost 2 bases to trimming and J lost 5 bases, with 13 bases between them. For the CDR3, the DNA is TGTGCCAGCAGCGTTTCAGGTACGGTAACTGAAGCTTTCTTT. It codes for CASSVSGTVTEAFF.

This clone appeared once. The V gene is TRBV6-5, the J gene TRBJ2-7; possibly TRBD2 for D (5 bases). This CDR3 spans 12 amino acids. From germline, CDR1 is MNHEY and CDR2 SVGAGI. V was pared by 5 bases and J by 7 bases, with 12 bases between. This CDR3 is CASSEASSEQYF. CDR3 bases: TGTGCCAGCAGTGAGGCTAGCTCGGAGCAGTACTTC.

V gene TRBV5-4 combines with J gene TRBJ2-5, with TRBD2 identical over 11 bases. Germline CDR1 SGHNT, CDR2 YYREEE (reference sequence). This CDR3 is built from 15 residues. V gave up 4 bases and J gave up 1 base; unmatched junction bases: 3. DNA of the CDR3: TGTGCCAGCAGCCGGGGACTAGCGGCCCAAGAGACCCAGTACTTC. It encodes CASSRGLAAQETQYF. Supplemented by reference TRBV5-4 and TRBJ2-5, the full variable domain reads ETGVTQSPTHLIKTRGQQVTLRCSSQSGHNTVSWYQQALGQGPQFIFQYYREEENGRGNFPPRFSGLQFPNYSSELNVNALELDDSALYLCASSRGLAAQETQYFGPGTRLLVL.

The chain combines TRBV19 with TRBJ1-2; 8 bases are a match to TRBD1. CDR1 and CDR2 from the germline V gene are LNHDA and SQIVND (reference sequence). This CDR3 region has 14 residues. The ends lost 4 bases at V and 9 bases at J; junction bases unmatched: 10. CDR3 sequence reads: CASSRGRGQGSYTF. The CDR3 bases are TGTGCCAGTAGTAGAGGGAGAGGACAGGGAAGCTACACCTTC.

The CDR3 loop reads CASSGRVTGTNEKLFF. As DNA, the CDR3 is TGCGCCAGCAGCGGCAGGGTGACTGGCACTAATGAAAAACTGTTTTTT. The rearrangement joins TRBV5-1 to TRBJ1-4; possible D gene TRBD1, 5 bases. The V gene's germline CDR1 is SGHRS and CDR2 YFSETQ. The CDR3 spans 16 residues. V shed 4 bases and J shed 2 bases, with 15 bases lying between them.

The CDR3 nucleotides are TGTGCCAGCAGCGTCGGACAGGGACGGAACACCATATATTTT. Translating gives CASSVGQGRNTIYF. This chain connects TRBV2 to TRBJ1-3; 8 bases agree with TRBD1. Germline CDR1 and CDR2: SNHLY and FYNNEI. The V and J ends lost 6 bases and 7 bases, in that order; junction bases with no gene match: 8. The CDR3 length is 14 residues.

The chain recombines TRBV27 with TRBJ1-3, with a possible D match to TRBD1 (5 bases). The V gene lost 3 bases and the J gene lost 3 bases, with 6 bases spanning the gap. This CDR3 has 13 residues. Germline V gives CDR1 MNHEY, CDR2 SMNVEV (reference sequence). CDR3 residues: CASSFRDGNTIYF. The DNA of the CDR3 is TGTGCCAGCAGTTTCAGGGATGGAAACACCATATATTTT.

The CDR3 region has the DNA TGCGCCAGCAGCTTGTCCGGACTCCGCTCTGGGGCCAACGTCCTGACTTTC. The encoded protein is CASSLSGLRSGANVLTF. This chain links TRBV5-1 with TRBJ2-6, with D possibly TRBD2 on 5 matching bases. Germline-derived CDR1 and CDR2 are SGHRS and YFSETQ. This CDR3 has 17 residues. The V and J ends lost 1 base and 0 bases respectively, with 11 bases between them.

The chain's CDR3 is CASSFGGRYTGELFF. The CDR3 DNA sequence: TGTGCCAGCAGCTTTGGAGGGAGGTACACCGGGGAGCTGTTTTTT. The chain couples TRBV13 to TRBJ2-2; D is perhaps TRBD2 (6 bases). V lost 3 bases, J lost 3 bases, and 11 bases lay in between. Germline CDR1 is PRHDT and CDR2 is FYEKMQ (reference sequence). The CDR3 runs to 15 residues.